A single sample is the source of the 5 T cell receptor beta chains below, sequenced in a study of blood T cell repertoires in COVID-19. Sequencing used immunoSEQ multiplex PCR; TCRdb keeps in-frame clones, though not all of them. The table shows 150,000 to 200,000 clones, with about 90% occurring only once. The sample consisted of PBMCs or T cells enriched from blood (not recorded which). Receptor source: a human donor with acute COVID-19. The donor label of this sample is uncertain.

The count of this clone is one. The chain uses TRBV19 and TRBJ1-1; D is possibly TRBD1 (6 bases). This CDR3 has 14 residues. V lost 5 bases and J lost 8, with 18 bases in between. Germline loops: CDR1 LNHDA, CDR2 SQIVND (reference sequence). CDR3 sequence reads: CASSVQGKGLEAFF. DNA for the CDR3: TGTGCCAGTAGTGTACAGGGAAAGGGGCTCGAAGCTTTCTTT.

The rearrangement joins TRBV15 to TRBJ2-5; 9 bases agree with TRBD1. The CDR3 loop spans 14 amino acids. Per germline, CDR1 LNHNV and CDR2 YYDKDF (reference sequence). V lost 6 bases and J lost 4; bases outside the gene matches: 6. The CDR3 DNA is TGTGCCACCAGTCGGGACAGGGTTATAGAGACCCAGTACTTC. Translation: CATSRDRVIETQYF.

The rearrangement uses TRBV5-6 and TRBJ1-1, with TRBD1 identical over 10 bases. The CDR3 is 15 amino acids. From germline, CDR1 is SGHDT and CDR2 YYEEEE. V trimming: 4 bases; J trimming: 5 bases; junction bases outside the gene matches: 8. The CDR3 DNA is TGTGCCAGCAGCCCGGGGACAGGGGTATGGACTGAAGCTTTCTTT. Translating it yields CASSPGTGVWTEAFF.

The chain couples TRBV4-1 to TRBJ1-3, with D unresolved. The V end lost 0 bases, the J end lost 8 bases, and 8 bases lay between the germline ends. The CDR3 is 13 amino acids. CDR1 is MGHRA and CDR2 is YSYEKL in the germline V gene. CDR3 sequence (DNA): TGCGCCAGCAGCCAAGATGGGGAGGACACCATATATTTT. It specifies CASSQDGEDTIYF.

The rearrangement links TRBV27 to TRBJ1-1; D ambiguous. This CDR3 has 16 residues. The germline gives CDR1 MNHEY, CDR2 SMNVEV (reference sequence). V was cut by 5 bases and J by 3 bases, with 19 bases left in between. CDR3 amino acids: CASSEVVSVFDTEAFF. The CDR3 region has the DNA TGTGCCAGCAGTGAGGTGGTTTCCGTATTTGACACTGAAGCTTTCTTT.